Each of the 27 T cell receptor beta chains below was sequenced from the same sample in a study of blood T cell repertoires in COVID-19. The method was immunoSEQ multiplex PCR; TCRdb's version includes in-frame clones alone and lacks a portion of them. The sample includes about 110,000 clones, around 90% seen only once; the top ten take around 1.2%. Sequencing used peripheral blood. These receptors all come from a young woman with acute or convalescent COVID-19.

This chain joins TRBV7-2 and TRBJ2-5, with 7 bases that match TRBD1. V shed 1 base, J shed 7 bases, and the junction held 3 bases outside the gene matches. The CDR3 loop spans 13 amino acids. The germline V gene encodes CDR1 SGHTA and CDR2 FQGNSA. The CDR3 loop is CASSLGPGGTQYF. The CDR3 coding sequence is TGTGCCAGCAGCTTAGGTCCAGGGGGGACCCAGTACTTC. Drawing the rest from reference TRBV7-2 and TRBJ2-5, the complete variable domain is GAGVSQSPSNKVTEKGKDVELRCDPISGHTALYWYRQSLGQGLEFLIYFQGNSAPDKSGLPSDRFSAERTGGSVSTLTIQRTQQEDSAVYLCASSLGPGGTQYFGPGTRLLVL.

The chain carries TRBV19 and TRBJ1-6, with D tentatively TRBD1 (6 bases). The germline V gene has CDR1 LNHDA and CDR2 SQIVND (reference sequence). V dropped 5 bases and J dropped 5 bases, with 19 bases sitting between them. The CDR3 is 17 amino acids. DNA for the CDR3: TGTGCCAGTAGTTCAAAGAGTGGGACACCGGATAATTCACCCCTCCACTTT. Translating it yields CASSSKSGTPDNSPLHF. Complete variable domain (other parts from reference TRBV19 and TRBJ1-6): DGGITQSPKYLFRKEGQNVTLSCEQNLNHDAMYWYRQDPGQGLRLIYYSQIVNDFQKGDIAEGYSVSREKKESFPLTVTSAQKNPTAFYLCASSSKSGTPDNSPLHFGNGTRLTVT.

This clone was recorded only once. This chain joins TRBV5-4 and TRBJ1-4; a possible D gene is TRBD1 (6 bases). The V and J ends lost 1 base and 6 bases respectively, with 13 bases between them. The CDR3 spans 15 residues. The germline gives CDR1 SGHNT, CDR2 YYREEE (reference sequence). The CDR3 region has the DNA TGTGCCAGCAGCTTGTGGGGCCAGGGGCATGAAAAACTGTTTTTT. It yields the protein CASSLWGQGHEKLFF.

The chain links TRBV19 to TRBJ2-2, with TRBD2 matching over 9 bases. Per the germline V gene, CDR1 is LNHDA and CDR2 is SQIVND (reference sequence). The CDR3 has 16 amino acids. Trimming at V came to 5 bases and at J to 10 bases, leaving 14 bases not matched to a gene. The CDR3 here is CASSPRGGREREELFF. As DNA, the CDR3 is TGTGCCAGTAGTCCCCGCGGCGGGAGGGAAAGGGAGGAGCTGTTTTTT.

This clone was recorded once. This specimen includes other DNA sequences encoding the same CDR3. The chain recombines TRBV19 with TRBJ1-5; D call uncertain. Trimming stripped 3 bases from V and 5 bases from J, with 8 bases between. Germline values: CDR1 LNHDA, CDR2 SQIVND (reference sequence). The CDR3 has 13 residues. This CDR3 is CASSIAGDQPQHF. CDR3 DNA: TGTGCCAGTAGTATTGCCGGTGATCAGCCCCAGCATTTT.

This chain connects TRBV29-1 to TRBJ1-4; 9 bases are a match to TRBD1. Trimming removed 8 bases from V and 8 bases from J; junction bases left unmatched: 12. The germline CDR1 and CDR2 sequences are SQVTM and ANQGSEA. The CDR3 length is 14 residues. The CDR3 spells CSFSQGALGEKLFF. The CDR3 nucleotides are TGCAGCTTCTCACAGGGGGCGTTGGGGGAAAAACTGTTTTTT.

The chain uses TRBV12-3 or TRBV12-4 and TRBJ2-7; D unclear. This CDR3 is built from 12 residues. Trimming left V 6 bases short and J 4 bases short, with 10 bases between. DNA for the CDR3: TGTGCCAGCAGCTCACAGATTTACGAGCAGTACTTC. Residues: CASSSQIYEQYF.

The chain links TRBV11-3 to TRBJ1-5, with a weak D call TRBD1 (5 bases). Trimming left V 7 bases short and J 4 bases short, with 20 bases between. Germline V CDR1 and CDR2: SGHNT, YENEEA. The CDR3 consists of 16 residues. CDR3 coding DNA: TGTGCCAGCACACGTAGGGGTGGGGCGATAAATCAGCCCCAGCATTTT. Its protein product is CASTRRGGAINQPQHF.

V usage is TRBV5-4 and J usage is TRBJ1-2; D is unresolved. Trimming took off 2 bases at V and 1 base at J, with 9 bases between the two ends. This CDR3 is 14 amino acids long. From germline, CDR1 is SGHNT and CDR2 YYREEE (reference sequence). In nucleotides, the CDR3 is TGTGCCAGCAGCTTAAAGACGGGTAACTATGGCTACACCTTC. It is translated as CASSLKTGNYGYTF.

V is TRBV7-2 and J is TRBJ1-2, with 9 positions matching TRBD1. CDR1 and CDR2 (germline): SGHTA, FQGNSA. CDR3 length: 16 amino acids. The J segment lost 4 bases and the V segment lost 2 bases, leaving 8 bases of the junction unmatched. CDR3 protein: CASSLRSVQGAYGYTF. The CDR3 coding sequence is TGTGCCAGCAGCTTACGATCCGTACAGGGGGCCTATGGCTACACCTTC.

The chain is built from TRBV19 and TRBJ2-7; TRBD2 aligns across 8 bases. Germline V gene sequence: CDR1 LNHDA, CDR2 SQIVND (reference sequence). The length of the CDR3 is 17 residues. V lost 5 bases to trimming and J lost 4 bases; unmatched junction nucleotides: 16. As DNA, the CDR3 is TGTGCCAGTAGTCCCTTTCCGTGGGAGCGGGAGAGGTACGAGCAGTACTTC. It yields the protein CASSPFPWERERYEQYF.

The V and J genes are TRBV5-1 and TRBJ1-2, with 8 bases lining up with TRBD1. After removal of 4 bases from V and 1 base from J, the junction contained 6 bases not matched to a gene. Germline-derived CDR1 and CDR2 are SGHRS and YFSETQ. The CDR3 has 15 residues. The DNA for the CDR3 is TGCGCCAGCAGCCCGGGACAGGCCTATAACTATGGCTACACCTTC. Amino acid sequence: CASSPGQAYNYGYTF.

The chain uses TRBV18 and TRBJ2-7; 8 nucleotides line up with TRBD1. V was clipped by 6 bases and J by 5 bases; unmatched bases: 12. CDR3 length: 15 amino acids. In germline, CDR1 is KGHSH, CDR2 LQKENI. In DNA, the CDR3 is TGTGCCAGCTCCCTGGTAGGGGACAGGATTCACGAGCAGTACTTC. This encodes CASSLVGDRIHEQYF.

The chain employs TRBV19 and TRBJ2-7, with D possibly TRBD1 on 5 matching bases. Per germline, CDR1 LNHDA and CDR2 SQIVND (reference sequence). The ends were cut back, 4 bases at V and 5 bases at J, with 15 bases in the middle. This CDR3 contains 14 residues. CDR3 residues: CASSTVHTGNEQYF. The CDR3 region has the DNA TGTGCCAGTAGTACCGTACATACAGGTAACGAGCAGTACTTC.

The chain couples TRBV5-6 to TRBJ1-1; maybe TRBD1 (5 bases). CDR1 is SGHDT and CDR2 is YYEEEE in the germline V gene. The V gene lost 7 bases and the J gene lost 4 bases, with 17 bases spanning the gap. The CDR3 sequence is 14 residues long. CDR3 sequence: CASLSIGGSTEAFF. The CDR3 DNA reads TGTGCCAGCCTGAGTATTGGGGGGAGCACTGAAGCTTTCTTT.

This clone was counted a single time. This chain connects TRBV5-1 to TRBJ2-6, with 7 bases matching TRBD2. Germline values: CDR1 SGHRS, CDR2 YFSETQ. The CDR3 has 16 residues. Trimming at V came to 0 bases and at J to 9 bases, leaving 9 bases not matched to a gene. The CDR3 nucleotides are TGCGCCAGCAGCTTGGCGGCGGGGGTGTTGGGCAACGTCCTGACTTTC. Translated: CASSLAAGVLGNVLTF.

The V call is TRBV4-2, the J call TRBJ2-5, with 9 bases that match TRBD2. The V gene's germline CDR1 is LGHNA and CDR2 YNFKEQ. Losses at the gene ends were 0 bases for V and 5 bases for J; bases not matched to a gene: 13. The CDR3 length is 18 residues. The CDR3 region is CASSQEISSGTEGETQYF. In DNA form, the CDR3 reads TGTGCCAGCAGCCAAGAAATCTCTAGCGGGACGGAGGGGGAGACCCAGTACTTC.

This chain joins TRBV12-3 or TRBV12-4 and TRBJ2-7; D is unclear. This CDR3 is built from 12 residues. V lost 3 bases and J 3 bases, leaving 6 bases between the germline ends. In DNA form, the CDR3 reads TGTGCCAGCAGTTTTAGTCGCTACGAGCAGTACTTC. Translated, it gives CASSFSRYEQYF.

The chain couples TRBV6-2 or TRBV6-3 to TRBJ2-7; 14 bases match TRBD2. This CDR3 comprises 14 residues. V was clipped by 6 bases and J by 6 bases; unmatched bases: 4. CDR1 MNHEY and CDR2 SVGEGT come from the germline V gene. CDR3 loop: CASSGTSGSAEQYF. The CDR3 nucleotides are TGTGCCAGCAGCGGGACTAGCGGGAGTGCCGAGCAGTACTTC.

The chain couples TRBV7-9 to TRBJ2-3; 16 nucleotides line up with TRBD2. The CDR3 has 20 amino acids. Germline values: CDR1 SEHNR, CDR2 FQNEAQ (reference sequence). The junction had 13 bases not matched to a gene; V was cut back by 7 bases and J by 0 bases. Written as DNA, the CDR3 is TGTGCCAGCACCCCTCGTGGGACTAGCGGGAGGGCCCCCAGCACAGATACGCAGTATTTT. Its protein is CASTPRGTSGRAPSTDTQYF.

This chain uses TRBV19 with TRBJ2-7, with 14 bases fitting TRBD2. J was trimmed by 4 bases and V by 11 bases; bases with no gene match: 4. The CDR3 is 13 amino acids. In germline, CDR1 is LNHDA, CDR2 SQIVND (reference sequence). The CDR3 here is CAAGTSGSYEQYF. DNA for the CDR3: TGTGCCGCTGGGACTAGCGGGAGTTACGAGCAGTACTTC.

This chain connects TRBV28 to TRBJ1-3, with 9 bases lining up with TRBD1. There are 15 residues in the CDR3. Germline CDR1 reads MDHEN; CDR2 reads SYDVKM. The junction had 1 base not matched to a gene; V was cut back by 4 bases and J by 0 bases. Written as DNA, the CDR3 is TGTGCCAGCAGTTCGACAGGGGGCTCTGGAAACACCATATATTTT. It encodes CASSSTGGSGNTIYF.

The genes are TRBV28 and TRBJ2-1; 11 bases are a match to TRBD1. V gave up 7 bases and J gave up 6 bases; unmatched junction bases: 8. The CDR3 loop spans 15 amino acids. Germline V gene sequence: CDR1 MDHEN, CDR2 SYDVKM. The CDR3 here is CASTTDRGPGNEQFF. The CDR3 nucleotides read TGTGCCAGCACCACGGACAGGGGGCCCGGCAATGAGCAGTTCTTC.

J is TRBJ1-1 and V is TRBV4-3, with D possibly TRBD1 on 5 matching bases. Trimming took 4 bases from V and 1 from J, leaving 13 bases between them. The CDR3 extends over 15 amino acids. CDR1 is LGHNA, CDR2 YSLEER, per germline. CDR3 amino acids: CASSRRGTSNTEAFF. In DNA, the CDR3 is TGCGCCAGCAGCCGTCGGGGGACTTCGAACACTGAAGCTTTCTTT.

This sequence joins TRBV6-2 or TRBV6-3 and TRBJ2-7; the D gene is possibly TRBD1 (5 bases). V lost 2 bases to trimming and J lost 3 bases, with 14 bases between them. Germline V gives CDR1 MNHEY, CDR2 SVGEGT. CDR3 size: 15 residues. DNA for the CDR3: TGTGCCAGCAGTTACCCTGAGACAGCCCTCTACGAGCAGTACTTC. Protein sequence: CASSYPETALYEQYF.

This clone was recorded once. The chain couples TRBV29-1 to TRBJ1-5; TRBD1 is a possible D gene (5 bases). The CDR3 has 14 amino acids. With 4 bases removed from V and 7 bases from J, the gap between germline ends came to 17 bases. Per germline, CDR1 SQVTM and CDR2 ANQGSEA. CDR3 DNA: TGCAGCGTTGGGGGCAGTGGAGTTGGACAGCCCCAGCATTTT. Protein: CSVGGSGVGQPQHF.

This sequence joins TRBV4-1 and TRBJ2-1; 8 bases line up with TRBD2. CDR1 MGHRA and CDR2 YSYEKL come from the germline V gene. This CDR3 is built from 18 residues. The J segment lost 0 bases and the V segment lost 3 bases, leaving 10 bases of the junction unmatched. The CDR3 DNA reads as TGCGCCAGCAGCCACCGGTGGGGAGCGGGGGCCTCCTACAATGAGCAGTTCTTC. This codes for CASSHRWGAGASYNEQFF.